This T cell receptor beta chain originates from a study of vaccination and CD4 T cells after COVID-19. On this clonotype itself: Its specificity is not known.

With the Oncomine TCR Beta short-read assay, DNA from cultured CD4+ T cells was sequenced. TCRdb used MiXCR to reprocess the PCR reads, holding one entry per CDR3 protein. The data hold over 10,000 distinct CDR3 sequences, with 40% to 55% observed a single time. Treatment specified: approximately 10-day PBMC culture with coronavirus spike peptide pools or control peptides (ViraFEST assay). The sequence was collected from a human donor who had recovered from COVID-19. The input for sequencing was CD4+ T cells from blood, cultured in vitro, taken after SARS-CoV-2 vaccination.

CDR3 nucleotide sequence: TGCAGCGTTGATAAGGGGGGGGAGACCCAGTACTTC. Protein sequence: CSVDKGGETQYF. This sequence joins TRBV29-1 and TRBJ2-5, with a tentative D call TRBD2 (7 bases). Germline V gene lookup returns CDR1 SQVTM and CDR2 ANQGSEA. The CDR3 is 12 residues long. V was cut by 3 bases and J by 5 bases, with 10 bases left in between.